These 32 T cell receptor beta chains share one sample of origin, sequenced in a study of HIV-infected patients and healthy controls. Alpha and beta constant-region primers primed reverse transcription of 500 to 550 ng RNA. Separate chain-specific third strand synthesis with multiplexing indices produced the alpha and beta libraries. A single record per CDR3 protein comes from TCRdb applying MiXCR to the 5' RACE reads. Counted here are around 4,000 distinct CDR3 sequences, 7.5% to 10% occurring once; the ten biggest clones make up about two fifths. Antiretroviral therapy had run roughly three months, about 14 weeks, before follow-up blood collection. The repertoire came from unfractionated whole blood and reflected all unsorted peripheral T cells. The material was blood, obtained during antiretroviral therapy. These receptors came from an adult with HIV infection.

This clonotype came up many times. The chain is built from TRBV9 and TRBJ2-7; D is unclear. Germline V gene sequence: CDR1 SGDLS, CDR2 YYNGEE. V lost 0 bases to trimming and J lost 2 bases, with 6 bases between them. The CDR3 runs to 13 residues. The DNA for the CDR3 is TGTGCCAGCAGCGTAGGGGTAACCTACGAGCAGTACTTC. Translating gives CASSVGVTYEQYF.

The chain combines TRBV15 with TRBJ2-7, with unresolved D. The CDR3 covers 12 residues. Germline CDR1 LNHNV, CDR2 YYDKDF (reference sequence). Trimming took 0 bases from V and 7 from J, leaving 7 bases between them. CDR3 nucleotide sequence: TGTGCCACCAGCAGAGACCTGGGGGAGCAGTACTTC. It translates to CATSRDLGEQYF.

This clonotype was seen ten or more times. The chain carries TRBV6-6 and TRBJ1-3; 7 nucleotides match TRBD1. Per the germline V gene, CDR1 is MNHNY and CDR2 is SVGAGI (reference sequence). After removal of 7 bases from V and 0 bases from J, the junction contained 12 bases not matched to a gene. This CDR3 region has 17 residues. CDR3 sequence (DNA): TGTGCCAGCACACGGGACAGATCCTTTTACTCTGGAAACACCATATATTTT. Amino acids: CASTRDRSFYSGNTIYF.

This clonotype has at least ten counts. This chain connects TRBV10-3 to TRBJ2-3; D may be TRBD1 or TRBD2 (7 bases each). This CDR3 has 14 residues. V lost 3 bases and J lost 4, with 11 bases in between. Germline loops: CDR1 ENHRY, CDR2 SYGVKD. The CDR3 DNA sequence: TGTGCCATCAGTGATCAGGGGGGGGCAGATACGCAGTATTTT. Protein sequence: CAISDQGGADTQYF.

This clonotype occurred many times. The rearrangement joins TRBV6-2 or TRBV6-3 to TRBJ1-1; D is uncertain. The CDR3 runs 13 residues. V was cut by 8 bases and J by 1 base, with 11 bases left in between. CDR1 and CDR2 from the germline V gene are MNHEY and SVGEGT. The CDR3 DNA reads as TGTGCCAGCGTCAAGCGGCAGAACACTGAAGCTTTCTTT. Protein sequence: CASVKRQNTEAFF.

By proportion, this clonotype is medium-sized. The CDR3 is CASSLYSRNTEAFF. The CDR3 DNA reads as TGTGCCAGCAGCTTATATTCCCGAAACACTGAAGCTTTCTTT. V usage is TRBV11-2 and J usage is TRBJ1-1; D ambiguous. This CDR3 is built from 14 residues. V was trimmed by 2 bases and J by 2 bases, leaving 9 bases between them. Germline CDR1 is SGHAT and CDR2 is FQNNGV.

By share, this clonotype ranks as medium-sized. The rearrangement joins TRBV20-1 to TRBJ2-1, with D perhaps matching TRBD1 (6 bases). This CDR3 spans 13 amino acids. Trimming pared 4 bases from V and 7 bases from J, leaving 14 bases between. CDR1 is DFQATT, CDR2 SNEGSKA, per germline (reference sequence). CDR3 DNA sequence: TGCAGTGCTAAGGGACAAAATTTTAATGAGCAGTTCTTC. Protein sequence: CSAKGQNFNEQFF.

This clonotype has a count of ten or more. The genes are TRBV7-3 and TRBJ2-7; TRBD1 matches at 10 bases. There are 15 residues in the CDR3. Trimming cost V 5 bases and J 4 bases; bases outside gene matches: 8. Germline CDR1 is SGHTA and CDR2 is FQGTGA. The DNA for the CDR3 is TGTGCCAGCAGCGCAGGGACAGGGGAAGGGTACGAGCAGTACTTC. It specifies CASSAGTGEGYEQYF.

Sample share makes this clonotype medium-sized (0.01 to 0.1%). The chain couples TRBV2 to TRBJ2-3; D might be TRBD1 (5 bases). The germline V and J ends were trimmed by 0 bases and 5 bases, with 15 bases remaining between them. Germline V gene lookup returns CDR1 SNHLY and CDR2 FYNNEI. This CDR3 region has 16 residues. CDR3 bases: TGTGCCAGCAGTGAAGCCCGGGCTAGGGGCGAAGATACGCAGTATTTT. This encodes CASSEARARGEDTQYF.

By frequency in the sample, this clonotype is medium-sized. At one end, the junction sequence differs from germline, possibly due to a read error. The rearrangement uses TRBV12-3 or TRBV12-4 and TRBJ2-3; the D is unclear. There are 12 residues in the CDR3. Here the CDR3 reads CASRLPGSRVDF. The CDR3 region has the DNA TGTGCCAGCAGGCTGCCCGGGTCCCGCGTGGATTTT.

Within the sample, this clonotype is medium-sized (0.01 to 0.1%). This sequence joins TRBV6-2 or TRBV6-3 and TRBJ2-1, with TRBD2 identical over 12 bases. Germline CDR1 is MNHEY and CDR2 is SVGEGT. The V and J ends lost 7 bases and 4 bases, in that order; junction bases with no gene match: 2. The CDR3 covers 14 residues. The CDR3 coding sequence is TGTGCCAGCACCGGACTAGCGGGGTACAATGAGCAGTTCTTC. It translates to CASTGLAGYNEQFF.

This clonotype was counted at least ten times. The chain combines TRBV18 with TRBJ1-2; 9 bases map to TRBD1. This CDR3 has 14 residues. J gave up 7 bases and V 3 bases, and 6 bases lay outside the gene matches. CDR1 is KGHSH, CDR2 LQKENI, per germline. The CDR3 protein is CASSPEGQGSGYTF. CDR3 DNA sequence: TGTGCCAGCTCACCGGAGGGACAGGGAAGTGGCTACACCTTC. Full variable domain (rest looked up from reference TRBV18 and TRBJ1-2): NAGVMQNPRHLVRRRGQEARLRCSPMKGHSHVYWYRQLPEEGLKFMVYLQKENIIDESGMPKERFSAEFPKEGPSILRIQQVVRGDSAAYFCASSPEGQGSGYTFGSGTRLTVV.

This clonotype was counted at least ten times. The genes are TRBV5-1 and TRBJ1-1; D not resolved. Germline values: CDR1 SGHRS, CDR2 YFSETQ. The ends were cut back, 0 bases at V and 3 bases at J, with 6 bases in the middle. The CDR3 is made up of 13 amino acids. As DNA, the CDR3 is TGCGCCAGCAGCTTGGCCGGGTACACTGAAGCTTTCTTT. Translated, it gives CASSLAGYTEAFF.

Judged by abundance, this clonotype is medium-sized. The chain links TRBV27 to TRBJ2-7; D unresolved. The CDR3 totals 13 residues. Deletions cut 0 bases from V and 5 bases from J, with 8 bases between. Per the germline V gene, CDR1 is MNHEY and CDR2 is SMNVEV (reference sequence). CDR3 sequence reads: CASSLSWADEQYF. In nucleotides, the CDR3 is TGTGCCAGCAGTTTATCCTGGGCCGACGAGCAGTACTTC.

The chain carries TRBV20-1 and TRBJ2-2; TRBD1 is a possible D gene (5 bases). CDR3 length: 13 residues. The germline V and J ends were trimmed by 5 bases and 0 bases, with 7 bases remaining between them. From germline, CDR1 is DFQATT and CDR2 SNEGSKA (reference sequence). CDR3 nucleotide sequence: TGCAGTGCTTGGACAACGAACACCGGGGAGCTGTTTTTT. Protein product: CSAWTTNTGELFF.

Many counts were recorded for this clonotype. The chain has TRBV19 and TRBJ2-5; 7 positions agree with TRBD1. Trimming took 3 bases from V and 3 from J; bases not matched to a gene: 1. Germline CDR1 reads LNHDA; CDR2 reads SQIVND (reference sequence). This CDR3 has 13 amino acids. DNA of the CDR3: TGTGCCAGTAGTATCGGGACAGAAGAGACCCAGTACTTC. It is translated as CASSIGTEETQYF.

By share, this clonotype ranks as medium-sized. CDR3 coding DNA: TGTGCCAGCAGCTTAGTGGTGGGGGGGCCAGTCACAGATACGCAGTATTTT. Encoded protein: CASSLVVGGPVTDTQYF. This chain uses TRBV7-2 with TRBJ2-3, with D possibly being TRBD2 (7 bases). CDR1 and CDR2 (germline): SGHTA, FQGNSA. There are 17 residues in the CDR3. V shed 1 base and J shed 2 bases, with 16 bases lying between them.

The J gene is TRBJ2-7, the V gene TRBV4-3; 15 bases match TRBD2. CDR3 length equals 16 residues. The germline V gene has CDR1 LGHNA and CDR2 YSLEER. V lost 4 bases and J lost 7; bases outside the gene matches: 8. Here the CDR3 DNA reads TGCGCCAGCAGCCGGGGACTAGCGGGGGGCCAACAAGAGCAGTACTTC. The encoded protein is CASSRGLAGGQQEQYF.

Within the sample, this clonotype is medium-sized (0.01 to 0.1%). V is TRBV7-2 and J is TRBJ1-2; 8 nucleotides agree with TRBD1. This CDR3 spans 17 amino acids. V lost 4 bases, J lost 5 bases, and 15 bases stayed unmatched. Looked up from germline, CDR1 is SGHTA and CDR2 is FQGNSA. CDR3 nucleotide sequence: TGTGCCAGCAGCTCAGCTCTGGTGCAGGGGGCTGGGTATGGCTACACCTTC. Translation: CASSSALVQGAGYGYTF.

The sample holds a few counts of this clonotype. The chain is built from TRBV30 and TRBJ1-1; unclear D gene. Trimming left V 2 bases short and J 5 bases short, with 3 bases between. CDR1 and CDR2 (germline): GTSNPN, SVGIG (reference sequence). This CDR3 region has 10 residues. The CDR3 loop is CAWSTTEAFF. DNA of the CDR3: TGTGCCTGGAGTACGACTGAAGCTTTCTTT.

This clonotype is medium-sized. This chain uses TRBV27 with TRBJ2-5; 7 bases agree with TRBD1. The junction had 10 bases not matched to a gene; V was cut back by 5 bases and J by 4 bases. The CDR3 is 15 residues long. Germline V gene sequence: CDR1 MNHEY, CDR2 SMNVEV (reference sequence). CDR3 nucleotides: TGTGCCAGCAGTCCCTACGCACAGGGGAGAGAGACCCAGTACTTC. Encoded protein: CASSPYAQGRETQYF.

This clonotype was seen ten or more times. The CDR3 DNA sequence: TGTGCCAGCAGCACGACCGACAGGACCTACGAGCAGTACTTC. It is translated as CASSTTDRTYEQYF. This sequence joins TRBV13 and TRBJ2-7; TRBD1 is a possible D gene (6 bases). The V gene's germline CDR1 is PRHDT and CDR2 FYEKMQ (reference sequence). The CDR3 contains 14 residues. V lost 5 bases, J lost 2 bases, and 13 bases lay in between. The full variable domain, rest sourced from reference TRBV13 and TRBJ2-7, is AAGVIQSPRHLIKEKRETATLKCYPIPRHDTVYWYQQGPGQDPQFLISFYEKMQSDKGSIPDRFSAQQFSDYHSELNMSSLELGDSALYFCASSTTDRTYEQYFGPGTRLTVT.

This clonotype is labeled medium-sized. This chain joins TRBV12-3 or TRBV12-4 and TRBJ1-5; TRBD1 matches 10 bases. CDR3 length: 15 residues. V lost 6 bases, J lost 1 base, and 3 bases stayed unmatched. The CDR3 bases are TGTGCCAGCAGATCGGGACAGGGGAGCAATCAGCCCCAGCATTTT. Protein product: CASRSGQGSNQPQHF.

The chain joins TRBV19 to TRBJ2-5; D not certain. The CDR3 spans 16 residues. V lost 6 bases and J 5 bases, leaving 22 bases between the germline ends. The germline CDR1 and CDR2 sequences are LNHDA and SQIVND (reference sequence). The CDR3 loop reads CASSRAPRTYSETQYF. The CDR3 bases are TGTGCCAGTAGCCGAGCTCCCAGGACGTATTCGGAGACCCAGTACTTC.

In its sample, this clonotype is medium-sized. The J gene is TRBJ2-2, the V gene TRBV4-3, with 7 nucleotides matching TRBD1. The CDR3 runs to 14 residues. V gave up 3 bases and J gave up 3 bases; unmatched junction bases: 1. Germline loops: CDR1 LGHNA, CDR2 YSLEER. CDR3 DNA: TGCGCCAGCAGCCAGCAGGGGGACACCGGGGAGCTGTTTTTT. Encoded protein: CASSQQGDTGELFF.

This clonotype was detected many times. The rearrangement joins TRBV2 to TRBJ2-2; TRBD1 is a possible D gene (5 bases). Trimming stripped 1 base from V and 6 bases from J, with 12 bases between. Germline V lookup: CDR1 SNHLY, CDR2 FYNNEI. This CDR3 has 15 residues. CDR3 bases: TGTGCCAGCAGTGAAGGCAGGGTACACCCCGGGGAGCTGTTTTTT. This sequence encodes CASSEGRVHPGELFF.

This clonotype is large by share. This CDR3 reads CASRLRQGTTYEQYF. The DNA of the CDR3 is TGTGCCAGCAGATTACGACAGGGGACGACCTACGAGCAGTACTTC. J is TRBJ2-7 and V is TRBV6-5; 8 positions match TRBD1. Per the germline V gene, CDR1 is MNHEY and CDR2 is SVGAGI. J was trimmed by 2 bases and V by 6 bases; bases with no gene match: 9. The CDR3 loop spans 15 amino acids.

In this sample, this clonotype turned up many times. The chain is built from TRBV7-3 and TRBJ1-1, with D possibly matching TRBD1 (5 bases). Trimming took 5 bases from V and 0 from J, leaving 10 bases between them. The germline V gene encodes CDR1 SGHTA and CDR2 FQGTGA. The CDR3 is 14 amino acids. The CDR3 DNA sequence: TGTGCCAGCAGCACCGACAGTTTGAACACTGAAGCTTTCTTT. This translates into CASSTDSLNTEAFF.

Sample share makes this clonotype medium-sized. This sequence joins TRBV20-1 and TRBJ2-1, with TRBD2 matching over 9 bases. V trimming: 2 bases; J trimming: 7 bases; junction bases outside the gene matches: 9. The CDR3 contains 15 residues. Germline CDR1 DFQATT, CDR2 SNEGSKA (reference sequence). The CDR3 loop reads CSARRAGLAINEQFF. CDR3 sequence (DNA): TGCAGTGCTAGAAGGGCGGGACTAGCTATAAATGAGCAGTTCTTC.

This clonotype was seen repeatedly, ten times or more. The rearrangement uses TRBV12-3 or TRBV12-4 and TRBJ2-7; D is unclear. The CDR3 covers 14 residues. Trimming pared 1 base from V and 4 bases from J, leaving 11 bases between. The CDR3 region is CASSLEVRVYEQYF. For the CDR3, the DNA is TGTGCCAGCAGTTTAGAGGTCCGGGTATACGAGCAGTACTTC.

This clonotype was seen ten or more times. The chain combines TRBV14 with TRBJ2-7, with D unresolved. Germline CDR1 reads SGHDN; CDR2 reads FVKESK. The CDR3 loop spans 12 amino acids. V was trimmed by 5 bases and J by 5 bases, leaving 10 bases between them. The chain's CDR3 is CASSGGRHEQYF. The CDR3 bases are TGTGCCAGCAGCGGTGGTCGCCACGAGCAGTACTTC.

This clonotype showed up just a few times. The chain combines TRBV4-3 with TRBJ2-7; D is ambiguous. This CDR3 has 16 amino acids. Germline loops: CDR1 LGHNA, CDR2 YSLEER. The V end was cut by 4 bases, the J end by 0 bases, with 16 bases between. CDR3 residues: CASSPSRSLSSYEQYF. For the CDR3, the DNA is TGCGCCAGCAGCCCCTCCCGGTCCCTGAGCTCCTACGAGCAGTACTTC.